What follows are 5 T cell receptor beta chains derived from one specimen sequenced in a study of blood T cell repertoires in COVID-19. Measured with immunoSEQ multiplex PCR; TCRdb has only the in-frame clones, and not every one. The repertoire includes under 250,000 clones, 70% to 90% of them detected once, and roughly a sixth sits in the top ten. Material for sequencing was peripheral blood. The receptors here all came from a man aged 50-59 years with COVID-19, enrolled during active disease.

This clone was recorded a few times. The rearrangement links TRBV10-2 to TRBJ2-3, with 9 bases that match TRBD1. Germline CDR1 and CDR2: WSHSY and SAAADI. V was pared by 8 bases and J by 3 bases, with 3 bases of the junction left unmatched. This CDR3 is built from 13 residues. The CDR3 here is CASGGQGTDTQYF. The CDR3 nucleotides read TGCGCCAGCGGGGGACAGGGAACAGATACGCAGTATTTT.

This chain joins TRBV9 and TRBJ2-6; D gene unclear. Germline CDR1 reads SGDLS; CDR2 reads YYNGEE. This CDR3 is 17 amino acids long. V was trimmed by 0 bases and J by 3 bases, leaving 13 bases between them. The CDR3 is CASSVVAFLGGANVLTF. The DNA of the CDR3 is TGTGCCAGCAGCGTAGTAGCTTTCCTCGGTGGGGCCAACGTCCTGACTTTC. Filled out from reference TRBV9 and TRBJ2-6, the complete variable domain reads DSGVTQTPKHLITATGQRVTLRCSPRSGDLSVYWYQQSLDQGLQFLIQYYNGEERAKGNILERFSAQQFPDLHSELNLSSLELGDSALYFCASSVVAFLGGANVLTFGAGSRLTVL.

CDR3 nucleotide sequence: TGTGCCAGCTCACCACCGTCGGGGGGCGGGCAGCCCCAGCATTTT. The encoded protein is CASSPPSGGGQPQHF. The chain employs TRBV18 and TRBJ1-5, with D possibly matching TRBD1 (6 bases). From germline, CDR1 is KGHSH and CDR2 LQKENI. The CDR3 is made up of 15 amino acids. V gave up 0 bases and J gave up 7 bases, with 13 bases separating them.

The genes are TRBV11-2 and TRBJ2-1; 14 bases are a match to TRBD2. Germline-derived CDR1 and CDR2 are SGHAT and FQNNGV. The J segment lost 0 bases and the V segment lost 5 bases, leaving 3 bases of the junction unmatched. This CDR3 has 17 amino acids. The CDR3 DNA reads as TGTGCCAGCAGCAAAGGGACTAGCGGGAGCTCCTACAATGAGCAGTTCTTC. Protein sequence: CASSKGTSGSSYNEQFF.

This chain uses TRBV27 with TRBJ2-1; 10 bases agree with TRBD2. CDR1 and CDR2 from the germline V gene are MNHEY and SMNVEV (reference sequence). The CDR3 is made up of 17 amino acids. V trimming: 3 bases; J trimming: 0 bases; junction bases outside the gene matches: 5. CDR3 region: CASSLLGLASSYNEQFF. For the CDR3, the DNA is TGTGCCAGCAGTTTGCTGGGACTAGCGTCCTCCTACAATGAGCAGTTCTTC.